A selection of T cell receptor beta chains follows, all from one sample in a study of Ad26.COV2.S vaccination and SARS-CoV-2 variants. TCRdb's copy holds only in-frame clones and misses some; the assay was immunoSEQ multiplex PCR. Seen here are around 270,000 clones, around 88% observed once, and the top ten hold under 3%. The source material was peripheral blood, sampled in a trial of Ad26.COV2.S vaccine versus placebo. Receptors originate from a person aged 18 to 65 who received the Ad26.COV2.S COVID-19 vaccine or a placebo. Both conserved end residues are part of each CDR3. A D gene is named only where the DNA matches it firmly. Not every row has a clone size; where given, it reads once, few, many or a size class.

d_call: -
j_call: TRBJ2-7
v_call: TRBV18
clone_size: -
cdr3_aa: CASSPGERSEQYF
cdr3_nt: TGTGCCAGCTCACCAGGTGAGAGGAGCGAGCAGTACTTC

d_call: -
j_call: TRBJ2-3
v_call: TRBV28
clone_size: -
cdr3_aa: CASRNSGADTQYF
cdr3_nt: TGTGCCAGCAGAAACTCAGGGGCAGATACGCAGTATTTT

d_call: -
j_call: TRBJ2-5
v_call: TRBV25-1
clone_size: -
cdr3_aa: CASSPGAGTKETQYF
cdr3_nt: TGTGCCAGCAGTCCCGGGGCGGGGACGAAAGAGACCCAGTACTTC

d_call: -
j_call: TRBJ1-1
v_call: TRBV14
clone_size: -
cdr3_aa: CASSRRDGGTEAFF
cdr3_nt: TGTGCCAGCAGCCGTAGGGATGGGGGAACTGAAGCTTTCTTT

d_call: -
j_call: TRBJ1-1
v_call: TRBV5-1
clone_size: -
cdr3_aa: CASSLEGTNTEAFF
cdr3_nt: TGCGCCAGCAGCTTGGAGGGTACGAACACTGAAGCTTTCTTT

d_call: TRBD1
j_call: TRBJ2-3
v_call: TRBV4-3
clone_size: -
cdr3_aa: CASSQEVQGNTDTQYF
cdr3_nt: TGCGCCAGCAGCCAAGAAGTACAGGGGAATACAGATACGCAGTATTTT

d_call: TRBD1
j_call: TRBJ1-2
v_call: TRBV18
clone_size: -
cdr3_aa: CASSPPDRGVYGYTF
cdr3_nt: TGTGCCAGCTCACCACCGGACAGGGGTGTGTATGGCTACACCTTC

d_call: TRBD2
j_call: TRBJ2-5
v_call: TRBV25-1
clone_size: once
cdr3_aa: CASSESRTSGTQETQYF
cdr3_nt: TGTGCCAGCAGTGAATCCCGGACTAGCGGGACTCAAGAGACCCAGTACTTC

d_call: TRBD2
j_call: TRBJ2-5
v_call: TRBV7-2
clone_size: -
cdr3_aa: CASSPGGWEETQYF
cdr3_nt: TGTGCCAGCAGCCCGGGGGGTTGGGAAGAGACCCAGTACTTC

d_call: -
j_call: TRBJ1-5
v_call: TRBV30
clone_size: few
cdr3_aa: CAWSSRSSQPQHF
cdr3_nt: TGTGCCTGGAGTAGTCGGAGCTCTCAGCCCCAGCATTTT

d_call: -
j_call: TRBJ1-5
v_call: TRBV6-5
clone_size: -
cdr3_aa: CASSSVRAEQPQHF
cdr3_nt: TGTGCCAGCAGTTCGGTTAGGGCAGAACAGCCCCAGCATTTT

d_call: -
j_call: TRBJ1-2
v_call: TRBV19
clone_size: -
cdr3_aa: CASSIPSSPNYGYTF
cdr3_nt: TGTGCCAGTAGTATACCCAGCAGCCCTAACTATGGCTACACCTTC

d_call: TRBD1
j_call: TRBJ2-7
v_call: TRBV27
clone_size: -
cdr3_aa: CASSPGDRARYEQYF
cdr3_nt: TGTGCCAGCAGTCCCGGGGACAGGGCTCGCTACGAGCAGTACTTC

d_call: -
j_call: TRBJ1-2
v_call: TRBV25-1
clone_size: -
cdr3_aa: CASSPPGGARGYTF
cdr3_nt: TGTGCCAGCAGTCCCCCCGGGGGGGCGCGGGGCTACACCTTC

d_call: -
j_call: TRBJ2-3
v_call: TRBV7-9
clone_size: once
cdr3_aa: CASSFRDSGGSDTQYF
cdr3_nt: TGTGCCAGCAGCTTTAGGGACAGCGGGGGCTCAGATACGCAGTATTTT

d_call: TRBD1
j_call: TRBJ1-2
v_call: TRBV6-2/TRBV6-3
clone_size: -
cdr3_aa: CASSTDRGAGLDGYTF
cdr3_nt: TGTGCCAGCAGCACCGACAGGGGCGCGGGGCTCGACGGCTACACCTTC

d_call: TRBD2
j_call: TRBJ2-1
v_call: TRBV27
clone_size: -
cdr3_aa: CASSFSGRSYEQFF
cdr3_nt: TGTGCCAGCAGTTTTAGCGGGAGATCGTATGAGCAGTTCTTC

d_call: TRBD2
j_call: TRBJ2-3
v_call: TRBV7-2
clone_size: -
cdr3_aa: CASSFQAGGADTQYF
cdr3_nt: TGTGCCAGCAGCTTTCAAGCGGGGGGAGCAGATACGCAGTATTTT

d_call: -
j_call: TRBJ2-2
v_call: TRBV9
clone_size: -
cdr3_aa: CASSVGGGKAGELFF
cdr3_nt: TGTGCCAGCAGCGTAGGGGGAGGTAAAGCCGGGGAGCTGTTTTTT

d_call: -
j_call: TRBJ1-5
v_call: TRBV6-5
clone_size: -
cdr3_aa: CASSYNGGGGNQPQHF
cdr3_nt: TGTGCCAGCAGTTACAACGGGGGGGGAGGCAATCAGCCCCAGCATTTT